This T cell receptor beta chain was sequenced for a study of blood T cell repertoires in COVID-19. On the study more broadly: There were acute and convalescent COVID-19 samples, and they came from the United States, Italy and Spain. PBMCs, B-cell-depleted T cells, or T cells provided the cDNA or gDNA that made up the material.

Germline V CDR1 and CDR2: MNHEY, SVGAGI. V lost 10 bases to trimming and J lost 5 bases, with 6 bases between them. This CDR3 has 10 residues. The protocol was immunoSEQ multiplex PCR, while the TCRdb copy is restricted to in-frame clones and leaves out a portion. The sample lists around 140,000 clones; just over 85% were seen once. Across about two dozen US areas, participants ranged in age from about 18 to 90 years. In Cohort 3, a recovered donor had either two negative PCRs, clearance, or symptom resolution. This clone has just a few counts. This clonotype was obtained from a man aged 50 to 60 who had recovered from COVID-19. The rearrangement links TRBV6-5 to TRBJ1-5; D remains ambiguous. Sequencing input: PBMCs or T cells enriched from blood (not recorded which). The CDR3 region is CATPDQPQHF. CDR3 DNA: TGTGCCACCCCCGATCAGCCCCAGCATTTT.